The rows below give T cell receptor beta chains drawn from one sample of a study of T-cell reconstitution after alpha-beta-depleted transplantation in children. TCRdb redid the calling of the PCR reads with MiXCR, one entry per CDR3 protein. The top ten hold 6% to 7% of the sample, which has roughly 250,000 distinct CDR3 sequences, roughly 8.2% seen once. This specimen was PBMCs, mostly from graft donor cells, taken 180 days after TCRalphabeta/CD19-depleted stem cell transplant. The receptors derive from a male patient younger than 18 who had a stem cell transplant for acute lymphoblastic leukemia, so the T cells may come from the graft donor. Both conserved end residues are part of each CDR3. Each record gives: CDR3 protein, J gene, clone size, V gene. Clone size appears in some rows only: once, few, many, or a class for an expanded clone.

CASSYSAGASYEQYF,TRBJ2-7,many,TRBV6-5
CASSLGTTREKYF,TRBJ2-5,many,TRBV27
CSARPPGRSTEAFF,TRBJ1-1,many,TRBV20-1
CASSPQGVNTEAFF,TRBJ1-1,many,TRBV27
CASSQARTSGPTDTQYF,TRBJ2-3,few,TRBV14
CASIGTTFGETQYF,TRBJ2-5,many,TRBV12-3/TRBV12-4
CASSTGRHATNEKLFF,TRBJ1-4,NA,TRBV19
CASSRWGQTTNYGYTF,TRBJ1-2,many,TRBV5-1
CSARNPGLAQQETQYF,TRBJ2-5,many,TRBV20-1
CASSSQGLNSPLHF,TRBJ1-6,many,TRBV7-9
CAISERPSGGSTDTQYF,TRBJ2-3,many,TRBV10-3
CASSYTSGGDEQYF,TRBJ2-7,many,TRBV12-3/TRBV12-4
CASSFLLRDRGDEQFF,TRBJ2-1,few,TRBV7-9
CASSSPYNSPLHF,TRBJ1-6,many,TRBV27
CASSLGDTYEQYF,TRBJ2-7,many,TRBV12-3/TRBV12-4
CAKRPHLAGTSTDTQYF,TRBJ2-3,NA,TRBV5-1
CASSLDSQETQYF,TRBJ2-5,many,TRBV11-2
CSVGGRSGVSLNTEAFF,TRBJ1-1,NA,TRBV29-1
CASTDRNYGNEQFF,TRBJ2-1,many,TRBV12-3/TRBV12-4
CASSYSIFEKRESSYGYTF,TRBJ1-2,many,TRBV6-8
CASSTVAGASNQPQHF,TRBJ1-5,many,TRBV21-1
CASSFAPWGGSPQETQYF,TRBJ2-5,few,TRBV12-3/TRBV12-4
CASSQDRGFGEQYF,TRBJ2-7,many,TRBV4-2
CASSLQTVNTEAFF,TRBJ1-1,NA,TRBV4-3
CASSHESGGLYNEQFF,TRBJ2-1,many,TRBV4-3
CASSQDAGGTYEQYF,TRBJ2-7,NA,TRBV4-2
CATCQGLAGSYEQYF,TRBJ2-7,NA,TRBV3-1
CSVTAGGPTDTQYF,TRBJ2-3,many,TRBV29-1
CASSTTGKGTEAFF,TRBJ1-1,NA,TRBV9
CASSQGRGPDGYTF,TRBJ1-2,many,TRBV25-1
CSAPSPGEVGEQYF,TRBJ2-7,many,TRBV20-1
CASSPRDSLYEQYF,TRBJ2-7,many,TRBV18
CASSFGTSGDTQYF,TRBJ2-3,many,TRBV5-1
CASSYSTSYRRGLEQYF,TRBJ2-7,many,TRBV6-5
CASSPPGGGNQPQHF,TRBJ1-5,many,TRBV12-3/TRBV12-4
CASTPAQRLDTQYF,TRBJ2-3,many,TRBV3-1
CASSLRASYNEQFF,TRBJ2-1,many,TRBV28
CSARDGGGRRELFF,TRBJ2-2,many,TRBV20-1
CASSPTDRETLRGANNEQFF,TRBJ2-1,NA,TRBV11-2
CSGLRTAGTEAFF,TRBJ1-1,many,TRBV29-1
CAISLLQGANGELFF,TRBJ2-2,many,TRBV10-3
CAISDRDSQGETQYF,TRBJ2-5,many,TRBV10-3
CASSLFPLRGLHF,TRBJ1-6,many,TRBV7-9
CASSFGQEGIQYF,TRBJ2-4,many,TRBV12-3/TRBV12-4
CASSLPSGGLSSYEQYF,TRBJ2-7,many,TRBV7-9
CASSPQPSGRYRDTQYF,TRBJ2-3,NA,TRBV7-6
CASSSDMYGYTF,TRBJ1-2,many,TRBV28